The 11 T cell receptor beta chains below were found in one sample sequenced in a study of blood T cells in healthy people across ages. Using a J-beta primer mix together with a sample-barcoded 5' primer, a second PCR was run for roughly 6 to 11 cycles. Using its own MiXCR run on the 5' RACE reads, TCRdb lists one record per CDR3 protein. The sample records under 800,000 distinct CDR3 sequences, roughly 43% being singletons. The specimen was blood. These TCRs come from a woman between 55 and 75 years old in good health.

A few counts support this clonotype. V gene TRBV15 combines with J gene TRBJ2-1, with D perhaps TRBD1 (6 bases). Germline V CDR1 and CDR2: LNHNV, YYDKDF (reference sequence). The CDR3 has 17 residues. V lost 0 bases, J lost 8 bases, and 20 bases lay in between. Here the CDR3 reads CATSRDSPGLGADEQFF. The CDR3 coding sequence is TGTGCCACCAGCAGAGATAGTCCGGGTCTGGGGGCCGATGAGCAGTTCTTC.

This sequence joins TRBV3-1 and TRBJ2-3; TRBD2 matches 13 bases. This CDR3 contains 16 residues. After removal of 4 bases from V and 5 bases from J, the junction contained 6 bases not matched to a gene. CDR1 LGHDT and CDR2 YNNKEL come from the germline V gene (reference sequence). The CDR3: CASSPWTSGRIDTQYF. DNA of the CDR3: TGTGCCAGCAGCCCCTGGACTAGCGGGAGAATAGATACGCAGTATTTT.

The chain couples TRBV30 to TRBJ2-7, with TRBD1 as a possible D gene (6 bases). V was trimmed by 1 base and J by 2 bases, leaving 9 bases between them. CDR1 and CDR2 (germline): GTSNPN, SVGIG (reference sequence). There are 13 residues in the CDR3. The CDR3 bases are TGTGCCTGGAGTGAGGGACAAGCCTACGAGCAGTACTTC. Protein: CAWSEGQAYEQYF.

The J gene is TRBJ2-7, the V gene TRBV2, with D tentatively TRBD1 or TRBD2 (5 bases each). The CDR3 runs 16 residues. V was pared by 3 bases and J by 7 bases, with 22 bases between. Germline V gene sequence: CDR1 SNHLY, CDR2 FYNNEI. CDR3 nucleotide sequence: TGTGCCAGCAGTGATTATAGGACAAACCCTACGGGAGAGCAGTACTTC. Its protein is CASSDYRTNPTGEQYF.

The rearrangement joins TRBV20-1 to TRBJ1-5; the D gene is possibly TRBD1 (5 bases). Germline values: CDR1 DFQATT, CDR2 SNEGSKA (reference sequence). The CDR3 is made up of 12 amino acids. Trimming left V 4 bases short and J 2 bases short, with 6 bases between. CDR3 residues: CSATGGNQPQHF. The DNA of the CDR3 is TGCAGTGCTACGGGGGGCAATCAGCCCCAGCATTTT.

The chain joins TRBV24-1 to TRBJ1-2, with 7 bases that match TRBD1. V shed 7 bases and J 6 bases; nucleotides not matched to a gene: 10. The V gene's germline CDR1 is KGHDR and CDR2 SFDVKD. The CDR3 covers 14 residues. CDR3 loop: CATRPRQGRHGYTF. CDR3 nucleotides: TGTGCCACCAGACCTCGACAGGGTAGGCATGGCTACACCTTC.

The chain joins TRBV24-1 to TRBJ2-1, with 9 bases fitting TRBD1. The ends lost 4 bases at V and 7 bases at J; junction bases unmatched: 10. From germline, CDR1 is KGHDR and CDR2 SFDVKD. The CDR3 sequence is 16 residues long. The CDR3 here is CATSDASGTGQNEQFF. The CDR3 DNA follows: TGTGCCACCAGTGACGCCTCTGGGACAGGGCAAAATGAGCAGTTCTTC.

This chain joins TRBV12-3 or TRBV12-4 and TRBJ2-5; D is unclear. V lost 1 base and J 0 bases, leaving 12 bases between the germline ends. The CDR3 loop spans 16 amino acids. DNA of the CDR3: TGTGCCAGCAGTTTAGAGTTGACGGCAAACCAAGAGACCCAGTACTTC. As protein: CASSLELTANQETQYF.

The V and J genes are TRBV20-1 and TRBJ2-4; D unclear. The end of the DNA fits TRBJ2-7 better, so the J call may be wrong. Germline V CDR1 and CDR2: DFQATT, SNEGSKA (reference sequence). The CDR3 has 14 amino acids. The CDR3, as DNA: TGCAGTGCTCCCCCTCGAGACGAGGCCTACGAGCAGTACTTC. Translated: CSAPPRDEAYEQYF.

This clonotype was seen a single time. An end of the junction differs from the germline gene, which may be a read error. The genes are TRBV28 and TRBJ2-3; TRBD1 matches at 8 bases. This CDR3 is built from 15 residues. Germline V gives CDR1 MDHEN, CDR2 SYDVKM. CDR3 DNA: TGTGCCAGCAGTTTATACGGACAGGGCACAGATATGCAGTATTTT. Translated: CASSLYGQGTDMQYF. Combining the CDR3 with reference TRBV28 and TRBJ2-3 gives the whole variable domain DVKVTQSSRYLVKRTGEKVFLECVQDMDHENMFWYRQDPGLGLRLIYFSYDVKMKEKGDIPEGYSVSREKKERFSLILESASTNQTSMYLCASSLYGQGTDMQYFGPGTRLTVL.

This clonotype has a handful of counts. The chain uses TRBV7-2 and TRBJ2-3; 9 bases agree with TRBD1. This CDR3 spans 16 amino acids. Germline CDR1 SGHTA, CDR2 FQGNSA. Trimming removed 5 bases from V and 8 bases from J; junction bases left unmatched: 14. This CDR3 reads CASSGRTGVAQGTQYF. CDR3 sequence (DNA): TGTGCCAGCAGCGGACGGACAGGGGTTGCACAGGGTACGCAGTATTTT.